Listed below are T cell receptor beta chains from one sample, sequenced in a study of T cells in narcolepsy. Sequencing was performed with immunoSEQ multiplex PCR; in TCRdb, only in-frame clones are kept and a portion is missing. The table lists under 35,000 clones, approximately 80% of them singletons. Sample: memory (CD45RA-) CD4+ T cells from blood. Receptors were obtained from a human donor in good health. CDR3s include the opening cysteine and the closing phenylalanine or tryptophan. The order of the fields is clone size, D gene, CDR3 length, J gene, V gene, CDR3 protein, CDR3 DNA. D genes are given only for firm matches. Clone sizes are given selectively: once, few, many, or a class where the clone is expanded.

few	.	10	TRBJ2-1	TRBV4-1	CASSQDFPFF	TGCGCCAGCAGCCAAGATTTTCCGTTCTTC
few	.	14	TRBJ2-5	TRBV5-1	CASTLGGSQETQYF	TGCGCCAGCACCCTAGGGGGGAGTCAAGAGACCCAGTACTTC
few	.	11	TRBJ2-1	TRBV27	CASSLWGKQFF	TGTGCCAGCAGTTTATGGGGCAAGCAGTTCTTC
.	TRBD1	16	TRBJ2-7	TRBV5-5	CASSLAGGTGVYEQYF	TGTGCCAGCAGCTTGGCGGGGGGGACAGGGGTCTACGAGCAGTACTTC
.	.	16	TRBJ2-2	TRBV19	CASSLFGRGNTGELFF	TGTGCCAGTAGTCTCTTCGGTAGAGGGAACACCGGGGAGCTGTTTTTT
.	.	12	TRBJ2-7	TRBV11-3	CASSAGSYEQYF	TGTGCCAGCTCGGCGGGGTCCTACGAGCAGTACTTC
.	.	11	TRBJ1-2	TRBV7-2	CASFKSGRYLF	TGTGCCAGTTTCAAGTCAGGGAGGTACCTTTTC
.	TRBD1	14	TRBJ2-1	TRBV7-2	CASSLDRVGNEQFF	TGTGCCAGCAGCTTGGACAGGGTAGGGAATGAGCAGTTCTTC
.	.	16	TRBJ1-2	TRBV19	CASSIDFTGGVYGYTF	TGTGCCAGTAGTATAGATTTTACGGGGGGAGTCTATGGCTACACCTTC
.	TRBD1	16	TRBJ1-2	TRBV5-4	CASSFFQGAVNYGYTF	TGTGCCAGCAGCTTTTTTCAGGGGGCGGTCAACTATGGCTACACCTTC
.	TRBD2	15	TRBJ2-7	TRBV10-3	CAISERASGATEQYF	TGTGCCATCAGTGAAAGGGCTAGCGGGGCGACCGAGCAGTACTTC
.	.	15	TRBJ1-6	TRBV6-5	CASSPSRTANSPLHF	TGTGCCAGCAGCCCTTCACGGACAGCGAATTCACCCCTCCACTTT
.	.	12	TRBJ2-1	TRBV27	CASGWLAYEQFF	TGTGCCAGCGGGTGGCTAGCTTATGAGCAGTTCTTC
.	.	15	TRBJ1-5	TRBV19	CASKRPAERSQPQHF	TGTGCCAGTAAAAGGCCTGCTGAGAGGAGTCAGCCCCAGCATTTT
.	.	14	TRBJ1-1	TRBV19	CASKVGRLNTEAFF	TGTGCCAGTAAGGTGGGCCGGCTGAACACTGAAGCTTTCTTT
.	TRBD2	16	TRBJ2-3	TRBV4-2	CASSRGTSGGQDTQYF	TGTGCCAGCAGCCGGGGGACTAGCGGGGGACAAGATACGCAGTATTTT
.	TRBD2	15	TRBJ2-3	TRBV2	CASSEGLAGGFTQYF	TGTGCCAGCAGTGAAGGTCTAGCGGGAGGTTTTACGCAGTATTTT
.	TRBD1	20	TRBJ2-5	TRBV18	CASSPPRPRQGASPQETQYF	TGTGCCAGCTCACCCCCGAGGCCCAGACAGGGCGCCTCCCCCCAAGAGACCCAGTACTTC
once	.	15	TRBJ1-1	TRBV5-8	CASSLKRARNTEAFF	TGTGCCAGCAGCTTGAAGCGAGCCCGGAACACTGAAGCTTTCTTT
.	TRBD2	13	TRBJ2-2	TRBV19	CASRSGITGELFF	TGTGCCAGTAGGAGCGGGATCACCGGGGAGCTGTTTTTT
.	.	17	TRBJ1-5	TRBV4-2	CASSQDLGAGSNQPQHF	TGTGCCAGCAGCCAAGATCTGGGGGCAGGGAGCAATCAGCCCCAGCATTTT
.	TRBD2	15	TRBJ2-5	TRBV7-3	CASSVGGGHQETQYF	TGTGCCAGCAGCGTAGGCGGGGGGCACCAAGAGACCCAGTACTTC
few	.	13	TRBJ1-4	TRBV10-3	CAISTDTNEKLFF	TGTGCCATCAGTACAGACACTAATGAAAAACTGTTTTTT
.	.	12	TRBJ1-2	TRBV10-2	CASSDFNYGYTF	TGCGCCAGCAGTGACTTTAACTATGGCTACACCTTC
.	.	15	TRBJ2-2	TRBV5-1	CASSLAVADTGELFF	TGCGCCAGCAGCTTGGCGGTAGCGGACACCGGGGAGCTGTTTTTT
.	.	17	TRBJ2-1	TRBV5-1	CASSFQSGPAAYNEQFF	TGCGCCAGCAGCTTCCAGAGCGGCCCCGCCGCCTACAATGAGCAGTTCTTC
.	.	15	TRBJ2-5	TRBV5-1	CASSLAGVRQETQYF	TGCGCCAGCAGCTTGGCGGGGGTACGGCAAGAGACCCAGTACTTC
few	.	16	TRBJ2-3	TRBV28	CASRSRGGGWTDTQYF	TGTGCCAGCAGATCGCGGGGCGGAGGTTGGACAGATACGCAGTATTTT
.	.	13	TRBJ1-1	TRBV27	CASRAGRYTEAFF	TGTGCCAGCAGAGCCGGGAGGTACACTGAAGCTTTCTTT
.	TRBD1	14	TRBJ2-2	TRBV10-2	CASRTGSITGELFF	TGCGCCAGTAGGACAGGGTCCATCACCGGGGAGCTGTTTTTT
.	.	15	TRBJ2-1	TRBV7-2	CASSLSGPPYNEQFF	TGTGCCAGCAGCTTGAGCGGGCCTCCCTACAATGAGCAGTTCTTC
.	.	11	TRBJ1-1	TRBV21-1	CASPCCTEAFF	TGTGCCAGCCCCTGCTGCACTGAAGCTTTCTTT
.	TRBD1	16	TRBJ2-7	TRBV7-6	CASSLASGTGGGEQYF	TGTGCCAGCAGCTTAGCGTCCGGGACAGGGGGCGGCGAGCAGTACTTC
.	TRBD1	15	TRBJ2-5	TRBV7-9	CASSLSRGRQETQYF	TGTGCCAGCAGCTTAAGCAGGGGGCGACAAGAGACCCAGTACTTC
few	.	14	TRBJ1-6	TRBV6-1	CASSLLRGRSPLHF	TGTGCCAGCAGTCTCCTTCGGGGGCGTTCACCCCTCCACTTT
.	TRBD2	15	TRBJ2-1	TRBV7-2	CASSSRGLADNEQFF	TGTGCCAGCAGCTCCCGGGGACTAGCGGATAATGAGCAGTTCTTC
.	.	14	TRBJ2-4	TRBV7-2	CASSSPGGQNIQYF	TGTGCCAGCAGCTCCCCCGGTGGGCAAAACATTCAGTACTTC